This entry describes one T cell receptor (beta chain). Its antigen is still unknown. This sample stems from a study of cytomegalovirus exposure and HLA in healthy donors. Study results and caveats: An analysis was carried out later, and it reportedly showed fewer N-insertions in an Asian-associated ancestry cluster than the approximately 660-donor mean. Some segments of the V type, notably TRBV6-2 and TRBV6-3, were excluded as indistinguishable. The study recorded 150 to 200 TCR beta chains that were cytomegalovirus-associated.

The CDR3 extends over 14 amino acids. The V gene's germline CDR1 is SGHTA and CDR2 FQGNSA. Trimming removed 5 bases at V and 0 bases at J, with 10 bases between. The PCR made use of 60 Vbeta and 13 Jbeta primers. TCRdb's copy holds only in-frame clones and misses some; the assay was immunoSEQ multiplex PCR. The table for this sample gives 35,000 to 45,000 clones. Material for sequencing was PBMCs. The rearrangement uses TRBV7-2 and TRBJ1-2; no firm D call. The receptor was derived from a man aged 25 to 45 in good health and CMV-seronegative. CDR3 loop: CASSPGGPNYGYTF. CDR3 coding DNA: TGTGCCAGCAGCCCTGGCGGGCCTAACTATGGCTACACCTTC.